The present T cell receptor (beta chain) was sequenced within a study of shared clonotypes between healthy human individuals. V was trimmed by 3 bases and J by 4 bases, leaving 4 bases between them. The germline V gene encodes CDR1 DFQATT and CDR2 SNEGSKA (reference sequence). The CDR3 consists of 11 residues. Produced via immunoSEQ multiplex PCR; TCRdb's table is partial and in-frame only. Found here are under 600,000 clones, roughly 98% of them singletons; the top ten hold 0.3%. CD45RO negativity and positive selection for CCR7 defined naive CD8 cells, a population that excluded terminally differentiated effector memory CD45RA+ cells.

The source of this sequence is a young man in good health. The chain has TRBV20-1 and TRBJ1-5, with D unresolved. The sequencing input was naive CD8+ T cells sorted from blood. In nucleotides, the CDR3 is TGCAGTGCTAGGGTAAATCAGCCCCAGCATTTT. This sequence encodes CSARVNQPQHF.